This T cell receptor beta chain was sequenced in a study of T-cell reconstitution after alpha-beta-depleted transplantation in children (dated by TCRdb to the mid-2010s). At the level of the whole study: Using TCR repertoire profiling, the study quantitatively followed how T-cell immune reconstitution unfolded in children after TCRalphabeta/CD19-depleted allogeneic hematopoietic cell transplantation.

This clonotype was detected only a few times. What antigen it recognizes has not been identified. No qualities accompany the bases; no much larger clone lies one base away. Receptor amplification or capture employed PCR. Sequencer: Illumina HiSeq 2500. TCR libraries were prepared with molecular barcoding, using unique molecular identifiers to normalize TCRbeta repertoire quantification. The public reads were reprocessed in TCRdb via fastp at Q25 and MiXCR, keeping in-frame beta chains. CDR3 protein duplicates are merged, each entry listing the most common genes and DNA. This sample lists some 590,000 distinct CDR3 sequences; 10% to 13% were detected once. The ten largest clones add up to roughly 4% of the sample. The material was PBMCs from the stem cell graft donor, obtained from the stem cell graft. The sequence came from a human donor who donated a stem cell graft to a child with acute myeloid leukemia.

The DNA is TGTGCCAGCAGTCCCGGGACTAGTTCTACCGGGGAGCTGTTTTTT. The encoded protein is CASSPGTSSTGELFF. The sequence is built from TRBV2 and TRBJ2-2, and 8 junction bases match TRBD2. Trimming removed 5 bases from V and 5 bases from J; the gene matches leave 7 bases unexplained. Reading the germline V gene gives CDR1 SNHLY and CDR2 FYNNEI. The CDR3 measures 15 amino acids from cysteine to phenylalanine. Just CDR3 DNA is preserved here, 45 bases in frame from base 1.